This entry is about one TCR beta chain. This specimen comes from a study of blood T cell repertoires in COVID-19. Using immunoSEQ multiplex PCR, the repertoire was profiled, and TCRdb retains in-frame clones only, with some absent. This sample yields 250,000 to 400,000 clones, of which under 90% are seen a single time; about 5% belongs to the top ten. The germline gives CDR1 SNHLY, CDR2 FYNNEI. The junction had 12 bases not matched to a gene; V was cut back by 6 bases and J by 10 bases. The CDR3 is 15 residues long. This clonotype was sampled from a man in his sixties who had recovered from COVID-19. Source material: PBMCs or T cells enriched from blood (not recorded which). This rearrangement joins TRBV2 to TRBJ1-4; 9 positions agree with TRBD1. The CDR3 sequence is CASRATGTGIGKLFF. For the CDR3, the DNA is TGTGCCAGCAGGGCGACCGGGACAGGGATTGGAAAACTGTTTTTT.